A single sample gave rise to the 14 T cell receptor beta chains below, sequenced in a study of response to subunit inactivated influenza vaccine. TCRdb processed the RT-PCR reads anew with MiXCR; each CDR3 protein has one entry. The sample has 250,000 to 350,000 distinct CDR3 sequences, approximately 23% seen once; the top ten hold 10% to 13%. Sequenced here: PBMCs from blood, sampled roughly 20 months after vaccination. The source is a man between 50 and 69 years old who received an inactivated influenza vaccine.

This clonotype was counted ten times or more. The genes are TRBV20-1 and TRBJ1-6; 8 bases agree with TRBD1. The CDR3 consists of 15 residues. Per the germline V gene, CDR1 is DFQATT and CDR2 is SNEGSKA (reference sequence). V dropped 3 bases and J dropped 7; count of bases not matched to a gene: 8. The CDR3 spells CSASSRQGQNSPLHF. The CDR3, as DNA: TGCAGTGCTAGTTCCAGACAGGGGCAGAATTCACCCCTCCACTTT.

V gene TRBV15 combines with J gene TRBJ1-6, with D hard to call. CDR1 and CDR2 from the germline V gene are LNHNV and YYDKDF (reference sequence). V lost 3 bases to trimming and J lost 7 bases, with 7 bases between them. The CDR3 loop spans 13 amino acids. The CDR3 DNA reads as TGTGCCACCAGCAGTTCACCAAATTCACCCCTCCACTTT. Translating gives CATSSSPNSPLHF.

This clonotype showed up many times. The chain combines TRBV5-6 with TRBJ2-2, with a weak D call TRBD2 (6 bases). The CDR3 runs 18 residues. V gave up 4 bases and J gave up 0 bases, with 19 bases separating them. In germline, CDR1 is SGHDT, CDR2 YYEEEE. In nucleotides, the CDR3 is TGTGCCAGCAGCGCGGAGGGGAGACGTAGGGCGAACACCGGGGAGCTGTTTTTT. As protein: CASSAEGRRRANTGELFF.

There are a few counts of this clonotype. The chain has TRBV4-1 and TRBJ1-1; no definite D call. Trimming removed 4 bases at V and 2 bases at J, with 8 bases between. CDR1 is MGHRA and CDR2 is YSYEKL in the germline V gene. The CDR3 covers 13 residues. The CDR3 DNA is TGCGCCAGCAGCCTTAAAATAAACACTGAAGCTTTCTTT. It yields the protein CASSLKINTEAFF.

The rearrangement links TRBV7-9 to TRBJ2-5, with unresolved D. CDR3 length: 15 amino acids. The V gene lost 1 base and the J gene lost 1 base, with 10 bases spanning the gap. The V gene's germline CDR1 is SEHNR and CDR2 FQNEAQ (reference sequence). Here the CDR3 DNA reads TGTGCCAGCAGCTTAGAAGTGGAATCCCAAGAGACCCAGTACTTC. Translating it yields CASSLEVESQETQYF.

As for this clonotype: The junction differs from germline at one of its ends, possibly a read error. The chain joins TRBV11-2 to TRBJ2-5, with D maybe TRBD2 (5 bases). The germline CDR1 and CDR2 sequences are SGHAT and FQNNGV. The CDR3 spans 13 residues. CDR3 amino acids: CASSPGFQGTQYF. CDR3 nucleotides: TGTGCCAGCAGCCCGGGATTTCAAGGGACCCAGTACTTC.

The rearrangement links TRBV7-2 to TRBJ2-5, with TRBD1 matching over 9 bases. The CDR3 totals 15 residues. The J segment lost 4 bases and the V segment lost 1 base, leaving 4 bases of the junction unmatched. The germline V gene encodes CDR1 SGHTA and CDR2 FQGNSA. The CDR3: CASSLGDRDRETQYF. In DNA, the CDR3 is TGTGCCAGCAGCTTAGGGGACAGGGATCGAGAGACCCAGTACTTC. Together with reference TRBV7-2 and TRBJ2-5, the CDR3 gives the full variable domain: GAGVSQSPSNKVTEKGKDVELRCDPISGHTALYWYRQSLGQGLEFLIYFQGNSAPDKSGLPSDRFSAERTGGSVSTLTIQRTQQEDSAVYLCASSLGDRDRETQYFGPGTRLLVL.

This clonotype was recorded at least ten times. In DNA, the CDR3 is TGCGCCAGCAGCCAACAAGTGACAGGGGACGAAAAACTGTTTTTT. Protein sequence: CASSQQVTGDEKLFF. The V and J genes are TRBV4-1 and TRBJ1-4, with 8 bases matching TRBD1. The germline CDR1 and CDR2 sequences are MGHRA and YSYEKL. The junction had 7 bases not matched to a gene; V was cut back by 2 bases and J by 8 bases. The CDR3 has 15 amino acids.

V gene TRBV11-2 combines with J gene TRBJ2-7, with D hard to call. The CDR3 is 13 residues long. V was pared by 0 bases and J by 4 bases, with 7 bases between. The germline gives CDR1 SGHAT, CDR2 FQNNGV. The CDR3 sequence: CASSLEVGYEQYF. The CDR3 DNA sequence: TGTGCCAGCAGCTTAGAGGTGGGGTACGAGCAGTACTTC.

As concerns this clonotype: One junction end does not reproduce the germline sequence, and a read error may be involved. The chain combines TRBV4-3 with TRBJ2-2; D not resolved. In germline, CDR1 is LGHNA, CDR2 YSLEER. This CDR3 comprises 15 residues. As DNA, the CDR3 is TGCGCCAGCAGCCCCAGTTCAGATAACACCTGGGAGCTGTTTTTT. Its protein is CASSPSSDNTWELFF.

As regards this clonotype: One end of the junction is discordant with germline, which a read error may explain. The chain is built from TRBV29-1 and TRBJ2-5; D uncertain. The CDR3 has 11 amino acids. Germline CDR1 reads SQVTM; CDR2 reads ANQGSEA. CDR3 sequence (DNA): TGCAGCGTCGGACCGCAAGATACCCAGTACTTC. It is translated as CSVGPQDTQYF.

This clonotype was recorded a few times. The CDR3 protein is CASSLASQGYGYTF. The CDR3, as DNA: TGTGCCAGCAGCTTAGCGTCGCAGGGGTATGGCTACACCTTC. This rearrangement joins TRBV7-6 to TRBJ1-2; possible D gene TRBD1, 6 bases. Deletions cut 0 bases from V and 5 bases from J, with 10 bases between. Germline V gene data show CDR1 as SGHVS and CDR2 as FNYEAQ. This CDR3 region has 14 residues.

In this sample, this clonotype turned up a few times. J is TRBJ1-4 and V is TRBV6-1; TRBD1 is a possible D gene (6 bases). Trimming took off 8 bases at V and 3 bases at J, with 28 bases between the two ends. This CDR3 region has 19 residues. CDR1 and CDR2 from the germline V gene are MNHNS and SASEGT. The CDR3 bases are TGTGCCAGCCGCTATACGGGCGGGGGGCGGAGTACACCTAATGAAAAACTGTTTTTT. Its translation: CASRYTGGGRSTPNEKLFF.

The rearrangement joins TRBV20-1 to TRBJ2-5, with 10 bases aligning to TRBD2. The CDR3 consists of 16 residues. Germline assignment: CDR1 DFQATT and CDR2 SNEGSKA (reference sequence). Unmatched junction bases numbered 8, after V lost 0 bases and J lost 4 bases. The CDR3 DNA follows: TGCAGTGCTAGAGATCTTTTACTAGCGGGACGAGAGACCCAGTACTTC. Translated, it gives CSARDLLLAGRETQYF.